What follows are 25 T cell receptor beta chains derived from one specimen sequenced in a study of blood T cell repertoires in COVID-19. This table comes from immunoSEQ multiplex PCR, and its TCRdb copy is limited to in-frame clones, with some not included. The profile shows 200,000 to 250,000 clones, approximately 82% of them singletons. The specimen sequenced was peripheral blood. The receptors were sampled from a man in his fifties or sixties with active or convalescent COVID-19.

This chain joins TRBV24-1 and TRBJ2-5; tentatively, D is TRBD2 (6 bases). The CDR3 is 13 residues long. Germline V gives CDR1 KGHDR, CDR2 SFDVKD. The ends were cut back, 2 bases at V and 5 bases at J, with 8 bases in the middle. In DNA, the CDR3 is TGTGCCACCAGTGATTCAGGGAGGGAGACCCAGTACTTC. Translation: CATSDSGRETQYF.

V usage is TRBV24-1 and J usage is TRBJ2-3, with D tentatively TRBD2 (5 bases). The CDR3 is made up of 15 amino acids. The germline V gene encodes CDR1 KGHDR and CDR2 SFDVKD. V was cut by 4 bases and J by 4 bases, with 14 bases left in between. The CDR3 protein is CATSETGRKADTQYF. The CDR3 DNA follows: TGTGCCACCAGTGAGACTGGGAGAAAGGCAGATACGCAGTATTTT.

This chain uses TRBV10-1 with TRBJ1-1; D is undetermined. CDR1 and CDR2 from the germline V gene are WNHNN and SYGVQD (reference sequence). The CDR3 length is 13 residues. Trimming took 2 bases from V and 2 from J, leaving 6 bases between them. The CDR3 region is CASSEVLNTEAFF. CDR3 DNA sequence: TGCGCCAGCAGTGAGGTTTTAAACACTGAAGCTTTCTTT.

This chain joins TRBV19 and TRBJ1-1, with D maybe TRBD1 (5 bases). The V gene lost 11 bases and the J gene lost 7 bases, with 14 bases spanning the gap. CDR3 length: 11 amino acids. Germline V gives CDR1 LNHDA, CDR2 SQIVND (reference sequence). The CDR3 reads CAVGGGIEAFF. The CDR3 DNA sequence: TGTGCCGTTGGGGGGGGTATTGAAGCTTTCTTT.

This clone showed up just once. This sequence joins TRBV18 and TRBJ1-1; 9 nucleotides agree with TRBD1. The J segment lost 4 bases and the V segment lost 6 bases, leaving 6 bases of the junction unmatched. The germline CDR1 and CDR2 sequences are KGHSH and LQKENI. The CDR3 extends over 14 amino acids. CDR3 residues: CASSRQGVSTEAFF. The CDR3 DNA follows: TGTGCCAGCTCGCGACAGGGGGTAAGCACTGAAGCTTTCTTT.

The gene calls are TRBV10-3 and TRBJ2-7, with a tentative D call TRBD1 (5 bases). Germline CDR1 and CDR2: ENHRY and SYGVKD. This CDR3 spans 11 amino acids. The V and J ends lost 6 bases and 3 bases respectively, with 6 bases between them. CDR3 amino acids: CAISQGYEQYF. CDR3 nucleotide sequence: TGTGCCATCAGCCAGGGCTACGAGCAGTACTTC.

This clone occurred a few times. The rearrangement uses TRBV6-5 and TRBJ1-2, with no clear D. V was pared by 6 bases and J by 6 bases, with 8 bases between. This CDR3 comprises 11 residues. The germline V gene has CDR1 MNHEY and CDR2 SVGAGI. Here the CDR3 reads CASSTSDGYTF. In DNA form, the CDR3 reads TGTGCCAGCAGCACCTCGGATGGCTACACCTTC.

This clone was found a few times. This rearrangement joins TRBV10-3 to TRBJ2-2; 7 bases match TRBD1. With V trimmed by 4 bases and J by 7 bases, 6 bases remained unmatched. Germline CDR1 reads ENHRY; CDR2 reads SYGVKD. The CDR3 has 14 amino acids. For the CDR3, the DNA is TGTGCCATCAGTGGACAGGGACGGAACGGGGAGCTGTTTTTT. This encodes CAISGQGRNGELFF.

CDR3 coding DNA: TGTGCCAGCAGTTACTTCGCTAACTATGGCTACACCTTC. This gives the protein CASSYFANYGYTF. The rearrangement links TRBV6-2 or TRBV6-3 to TRBJ1-2; D gene ambiguous. Trimming removed 1 base at V and 0 bases at J, with 3 bases between. This CDR3 is built from 13 residues. Germline V gene lookup returns CDR1 MNHEY and CDR2 SVGEGT.

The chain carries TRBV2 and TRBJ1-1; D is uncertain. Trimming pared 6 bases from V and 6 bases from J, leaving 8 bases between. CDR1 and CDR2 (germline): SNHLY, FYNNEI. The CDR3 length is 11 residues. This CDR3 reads CASSPSAEAFF. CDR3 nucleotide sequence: TGTGCCAGCAGCCCGTCGGCTGAAGCTTTCTTT.

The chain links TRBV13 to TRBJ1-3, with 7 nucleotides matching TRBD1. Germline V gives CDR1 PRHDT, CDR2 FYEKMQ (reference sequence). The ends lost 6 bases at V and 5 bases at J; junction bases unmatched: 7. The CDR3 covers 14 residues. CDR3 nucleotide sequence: TGTGCCAGCAGTGATGCAGGGGGAAGAAACACCATATATTTT. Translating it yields CASSDAGGRNTIYF.

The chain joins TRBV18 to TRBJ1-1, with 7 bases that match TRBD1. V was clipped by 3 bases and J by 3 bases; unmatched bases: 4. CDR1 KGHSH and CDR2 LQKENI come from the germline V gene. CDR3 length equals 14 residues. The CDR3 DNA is TGTGCCAGCTCACCGACAGGGATGGACACTGAAGCTTTCTTT. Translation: CASSPTGMDTEAFF.

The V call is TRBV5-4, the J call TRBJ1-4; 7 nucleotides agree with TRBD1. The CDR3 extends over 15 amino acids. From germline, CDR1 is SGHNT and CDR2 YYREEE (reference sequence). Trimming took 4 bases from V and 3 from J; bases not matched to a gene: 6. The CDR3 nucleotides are TGTGCCAGCAGCCGAACCGGGACAGCTAATGAAAAACTGTTTTTT. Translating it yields CASSRTGTANEKLFF.

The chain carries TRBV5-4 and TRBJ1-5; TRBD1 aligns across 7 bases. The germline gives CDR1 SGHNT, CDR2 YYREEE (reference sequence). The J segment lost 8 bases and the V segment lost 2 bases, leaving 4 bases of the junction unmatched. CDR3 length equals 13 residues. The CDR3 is CASSLDREKPQHF. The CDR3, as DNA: TGTGCCAGCAGCTTAGACAGGGAGAAGCCCCAGCATTTT.

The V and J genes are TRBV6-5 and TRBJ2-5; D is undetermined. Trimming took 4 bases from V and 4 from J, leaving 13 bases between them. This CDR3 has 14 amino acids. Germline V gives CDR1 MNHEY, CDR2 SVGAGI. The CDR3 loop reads CASSSVGRRETQYF. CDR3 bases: TGTGCCAGCAGTTCGGTGGGCCGTCGAGAGACCCAGTACTTC.

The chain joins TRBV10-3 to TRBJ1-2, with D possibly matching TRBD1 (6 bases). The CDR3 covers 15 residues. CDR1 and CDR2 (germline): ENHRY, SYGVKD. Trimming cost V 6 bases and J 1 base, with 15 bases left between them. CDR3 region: CAISGGANLNYGYTF. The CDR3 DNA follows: TGTGCCATCAGCGGGGGGGCAAACCTTAACTATGGCTACACCTTC.

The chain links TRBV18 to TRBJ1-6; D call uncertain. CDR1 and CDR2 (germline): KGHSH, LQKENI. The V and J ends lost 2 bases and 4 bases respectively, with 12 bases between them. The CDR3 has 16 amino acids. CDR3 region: CASSPREARYNSPLHF. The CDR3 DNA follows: TGTGCCAGCTCACCAAGGGAGGCCCGGTATAATTCACCCCTCCACTTT.

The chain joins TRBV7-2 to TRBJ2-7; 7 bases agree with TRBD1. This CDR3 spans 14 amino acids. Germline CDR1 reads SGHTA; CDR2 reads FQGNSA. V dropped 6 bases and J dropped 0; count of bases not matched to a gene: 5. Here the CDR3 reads CASRETGSSYEQYF. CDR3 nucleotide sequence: TGTGCCAGCAGAGAGACAGGGTCCTCCTACGAGCAGTACTTC. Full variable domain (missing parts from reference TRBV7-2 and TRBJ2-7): GAGVSQSPSNKVTEKGKDVELRCDPISGHTALYWYRQSLGQGLEFLIYFQGNSAPDKSGLPSDRFSAERTGGSVSTLTIQRTQQEDSAVYLCASRETGSSYEQYFGPGTRLTVT.

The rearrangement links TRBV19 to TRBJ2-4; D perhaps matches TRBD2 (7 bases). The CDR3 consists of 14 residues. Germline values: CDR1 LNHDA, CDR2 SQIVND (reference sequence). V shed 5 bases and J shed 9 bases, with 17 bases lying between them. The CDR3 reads CASSPPGGPTIQYF. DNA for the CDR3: TGTGCCAGTAGTCCCCCGGGGGGCCCCACCATTCAGTACTTC. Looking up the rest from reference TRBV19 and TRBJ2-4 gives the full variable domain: DGGITQSPKYLFRKEGQNVTLSCEQNLNHDAMYWYRQDPGQGLRLIYYSQIVNDFQKGDIAEGYSVSREKKESFPLTVTSAQKNPTAFYLCASSPPGGPTIQYFGAGTRLSVL.

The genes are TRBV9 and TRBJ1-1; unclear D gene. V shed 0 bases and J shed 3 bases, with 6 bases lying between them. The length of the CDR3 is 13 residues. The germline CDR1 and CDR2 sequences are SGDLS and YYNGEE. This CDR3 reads CASSVGQYTEAFF. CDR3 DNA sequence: TGTGCCAGCAGCGTAGGGCAGTACACTGAAGCTTTCTTT.

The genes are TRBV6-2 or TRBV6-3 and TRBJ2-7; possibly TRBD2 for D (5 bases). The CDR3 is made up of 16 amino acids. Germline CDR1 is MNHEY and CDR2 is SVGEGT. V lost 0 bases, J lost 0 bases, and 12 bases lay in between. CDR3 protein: CASSYSSSVSSYEQYF. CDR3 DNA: TGTGCCAGCAGTTACTCGAGTAGCGTTAGCTCCTACGAGCAGTACTTC.

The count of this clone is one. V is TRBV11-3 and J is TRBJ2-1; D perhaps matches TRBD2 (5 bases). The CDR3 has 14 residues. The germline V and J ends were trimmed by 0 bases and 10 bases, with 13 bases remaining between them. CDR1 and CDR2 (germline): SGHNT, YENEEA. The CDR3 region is CASSLDRRSNEQFF. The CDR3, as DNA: TGTGCCAGCAGCTTAGACAGGAGGTCGAACGAGCAGTTCTTC.

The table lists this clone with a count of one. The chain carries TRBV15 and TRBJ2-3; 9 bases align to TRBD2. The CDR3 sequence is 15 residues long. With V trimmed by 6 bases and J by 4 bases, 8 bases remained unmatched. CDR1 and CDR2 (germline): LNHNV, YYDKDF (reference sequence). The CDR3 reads CATRDGVAGADTQYF. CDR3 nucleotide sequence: TGTGCCACCAGGGACGGGGTAGCGGGAGCAGATACGCAGTATTTT.

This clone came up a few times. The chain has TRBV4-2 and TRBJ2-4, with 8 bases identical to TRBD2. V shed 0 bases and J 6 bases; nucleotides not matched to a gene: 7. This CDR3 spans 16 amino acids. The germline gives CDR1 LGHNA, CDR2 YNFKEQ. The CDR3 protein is CASSQDLASGGNIQYF. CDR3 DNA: TGTGCCAGCAGCCAAGATCTGGCCAGCGGGGGAAACATTCAGTACTTC.

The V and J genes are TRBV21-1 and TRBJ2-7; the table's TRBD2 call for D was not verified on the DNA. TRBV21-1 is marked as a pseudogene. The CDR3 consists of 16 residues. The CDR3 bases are TGTGCCAGCAGCAAAGGGGAAGGGAGGGAGTACTACGAGCAGTACTTC. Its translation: CASSKGEGREYYEQYF.